This section outlines one T cell receptor (beta chain) sequence together with its context. CDR1 WSHSY and CDR2 SAAADI come from the germline V gene. The V gene end was trimmed by 10 bases and the J gene end by 4 bases; junction bases not matched to a gene: 9. CDR3 length: 13 amino acids. This entry belongs to a study of T cell responses to AZD1222 COVID-19 vaccine. Some clones are missing from TCRdb's copy, which holds only in-frame ones; the method was immunoSEQ multiplex PCR. The top ten hold over 6.5% of the sample, which has roughly 120,000 clones, about 90% seen once. This sample comprised peripheral blood, obtained on day 0 of AZD1222 vaccination. This chain links TRBV10-2 with TRBJ1-1; 7 bases are shared with TRBD1. The sequence was collected from an adult in good health. CDR3: CAIRGQLATEAFF. As DNA, the CDR3 is TGCGCCATCCGGGGACAGCTGGCCACTGAAGCTTTCTTT.